In this sample, the clone carrying this T cell receptor (beta chain) turned up many times. The antigen is unknown. This specimen comes from a study of identical twins. Unique molecular identifiers were present on cDNA, and template switching added a universal primer site. Using its own MiXCR run on the 5' RACE reads, TCRdb lists one record per CDR3 protein. This sample has 450,000 to 650,000 distinct CDR3 sequences, with approximately 10% found just once. Notes on the study in general: There was more out-of-frame TCR alpha sharing in monozygotic twins than models estimated. Beta out-of-frame sequences showed weaker excess sharing between twins. Possibly, invariant MAIT and iNKT cells partly confounded zero-insertion analyses.

Germline lookup yields CDR1 SQVTM and CDR2 ANQGSEA. With V trimmed by 3 bases and J by 2 bases, 3 bases remained unmatched. This CDR3 spans 14 amino acids. Separately, the same data were catalogued under a study of yellow fever vaccine responses in identical twins.

The TCR sequence derives from a woman younger than 35 in good health. Sequencing used PBMCs. V is TRBV29-1 and J is TRBJ2-2, with 7 bases fitting TRBD2. CDR3 coding DNA: TGCAGCGTTGACCCGGGACTAAACACCGGGGAGCTGTTTTTT. This translates into CSVDPGLNTGELFF.